This T cell receptor (beta chain) was observed in a study of shared clonotypes between healthy human individuals. Study-level findings and limits: Sampling covered nothing but blood. Tissue TCR repertoires likely differ from those found in blood. Enrolling few donors narrowed the genetic and exposure-history diversity that was represented. Larger richness was generally estimated for naive than memory subsets.

Generated by immunoSEQ multiplex PCR, the TCRdb table keeps only in-frame clones and is missing some. The sample yields 550,000 to 850,000 clones, roughly 72% seen once. Of note for this clone: Its target is unknown.

The material sequenced was memory CD4+ T cells sorted from blood. Subset noted: CD45RA-negative fraction. The source is a woman in her twenties or thirties in good health.

CDR3 DNA sequence: TGTGCCAGCAGACAACAGGGGGCAGGCGAGCAGTACTTC. This codes for CASRQQGAGEQYF. The rearrangement joins TRBV27 to TRBJ2-7; 9 bases align to TRBD1. This CDR3 has 13 amino acids. Germline CDR1 MNHEY, CDR2 SMNVEV (reference sequence). Trimming at V came to 6 bases and at J to 6 bases, leaving 6 bases not matched to a gene.